What follows describes a single T cell receptor (beta chain). This CDR3 spans 15 amino acids. V lost 3 bases to trimming and J lost 2 bases; unmatched junction nucleotides: 2. From germline, CDR1 is SGDLS and CDR2 YYNGEE. This sample was included in a study of shared T cell receptors in the human thymus. Measured with immunoSEQ multiplex PCR; TCRdb has only the in-frame clones, and not every one. Found here are about 660,000 clones, approximately 87% of them singletons; the top ten hold 0.0095% to 0.011%. These data were likewise used in another study, on human thymus T cells. From that report: Finnish infants who were healthy and having corrective surgery for congenital heart defects made up the donors. Obtained as resections during corrective heart surgery, the thymus tissue was then studied. Overlap was high between thymic repertoires from unrelated individuals, as reported in related research.

The chain joins TRBV9 to TRBJ2-1; the match to TRBD2 covers 10 bases. Input material: thymocytes. This TCR derives from a boy in the first two years of life with a congenital heart defect. Written as DNA, the CDR3 is TGTGCCAGCAGCGGAAGCGGGAGGGCCTACAATGAGCAGTTCTTC. It yields the protein CASSGSGRAYNEQFF. The entire variable domain, with the rest obtained from reference TRBV9 and TRBJ2-1, is as follows: DSGVTQTPKHLITATGQRVTLRCSPRSGDLSVYWYQQSLDQGLQFLIQYYNGEERAKGNILERFSAQQFPDLHSELNLSSLELGDSALYFCASSGSGRAYNEQFFGPGTRLTVL.